The clone carrying this TCR beta chain was observed a single time. Its antigen is still unknown. Sequencing was performed with immunoSEQ multiplex PCR; in TCRdb, only in-frame clones are kept and a portion is missing. The profile shows around 20,000 clones, roughly four fifths of them singletons. Germline V gene lookup returns CDR1 LGHNA and CDR2 YSLEER. The CDR3 length is 14 residues. V lost 0 bases to trimming and J lost 11 bases, with 14 bases between them. This record comes from a study of T cell responses to AZD1222 COVID-19 vaccine. The study, taken as a whole, reports: Reportedly, close to half of spike-specific TCRs are directed against unmutated variant regions. Baseline seropositives among AZD1222 recipients totaled only six or seven.

This clonotype originated in an adult who received the AZD1222 COVID-19 vaccine. Sequenced here: peripheral blood, sampled 28 days after the second AZD1222 dose. J is TRBJ1-5 and V is TRBV4-3, with TRBD1 as a possible D gene (5 bases). This chain's CDR3 is CASSQDQHRHAQHF. The CDR3 DNA follows: TGCGCCAGCAGCCAAGATCAGCACAGGCATGCCCAGCATTTT.